This T cell receptor beta chain appears in the sequencing data of a study of T cells in localized non-small cell lung cancer. Profiling relied on immunoSEQ multiplex PCR, and the TCRdb table lists in-frame clones only, not all of them. The sample lists approximately 150,000 clones; around 92% were seen once. On this clone itself: Its antigen is unknown.

Trimming stripped 4 bases from V and 0 bases from J, with 21 bases between. In germline, CDR1 is SGHRS, CDR2 YFSETQ. The CDR3 runs 18 residues. General study findings and limits: T cell clonality was highest in uninvolved adjacent lung, above tumor.

The sequencing used peripheral blood, collected before any cancer treatment. This sequence was found in a female donor of 60 years or more with stage I lung adenocarcinoma. The chain joins TRBV5-1 to TRBJ2-3; tentatively, D is TRBD2 (7 bases). CDR3 in amino acids: CASSPQGGVGSSTDTQYF. The CDR3 nucleotides are TGCGCCAGCAGCCCACAAGGGGGGGTCGGCTCAAGCACAGATACGCAGTATTTT.